The next 32 T cell receptor beta chains were all read from a single sample in a study of beta chain features in type 1 diabetes. These receptors have no known antigen. The investigators reverse transcribed all of the isolated RNA, so they sequenced expressed TCRB transcripts. The method was immunoSEQ multiplex PCR; TCRdb's version includes in-frame clones alone and lacks a portion of them. The profile shows 300,000 or so clones, 9.3% of them singletons. Study-wide findings and caveats: Type 1 diabetes patients had TCRB CDR3s that were shorter (moderately but significantly so) in all four CD4+ subsets.

The sample comprised central memory CD4+ T cells from blood. The receptors were sampled from a man aged 25 to 40 with type 1 diabetes.

In its sample, this clone was seen a few times. The rearrangement links TRBV13 to TRBJ2-3; 9 bases agree with TRBD2. The germline CDR1 and CDR2 sequences are PRHDT and FYEKMQ (reference sequence). The CDR3 extends over 17 amino acids. With V trimmed by 7 bases and J by 2 bases, 13 bases remained unmatched. The CDR3 nucleotides are TGTGCCAGCAACATGAAGGGGATAGCGGGGGCCACAGATACGCAGTATTTT. Amino acids: CASNMKGIAGATDTQYF.

Here the CDR3 DNA reads TGTGCCAGCAAGGGCCACCCTGGGACAGATACGCAGTATTTT. It specifies CASKGHPGTDTQYF. The chain links TRBV7-2 to TRBJ2-3, with no clear D. There are 14 residues in the CDR3. Germline V gene lookup returns CDR1 SGHTA and CDR2 FQGNSA. Trimming took off 7 bases at V and 3 bases at J, with 14 bases between the two ends.

This chain connects TRBV11-2 to TRBJ2-2, with 8 bases fitting TRBD2. This CDR3 spans 18 amino acids. J was trimmed by 6 bases and V by 1 base; bases with no gene match: 13. Per germline, CDR1 SGHAT and CDR2 FQNNGV. CDR3 sequence: CASSLGLVSGGGAGELFF. The CDR3 coding sequence is TGTGCCAGCAGCTTAGGGTTGGTGAGCGGGGGTGGCGCCGGGGAGCTGTTTTTT.

In its sample, this clone was seen once. This sequence joins TRBV9 and TRBJ1-4, with a tentative D call TRBD1 (5 bases). This CDR3 has 14 amino acids. Trimming cost V 4 bases and J 3 bases, with 10 bases left between them. CDR1 is SGDLS and CDR2 is YYNGEE in the germline V gene. The CDR3 nucleotides read TGTGCCAGCAGCAGGCAGGGAGCTAATGAAAAACTGTTTTTT. Encoded protein: CASSRQGANEKLFF. Drawing the rest from reference TRBV9 and TRBJ1-4, the complete variable domain is DSGVTQTPKHLITATGQRVTLRCSPRSGDLSVYWYQQSLDQGLQFLIQYYNGEERAKGNILERFSAQQFPDLHSELNLSSLELGDSALYFCASSRQGANEKLFFGSGTQLSVL.

The sample holds a few counts of this clone. The DNA for the CDR3 is TGTGCCAGCTCACCCGGCAGGGCCGACAATGAGCAGTTCTTC. It codes for CASSPGRADNEQFF. The chain has TRBV18 and TRBJ2-1; possibly TRBD1 for D (5 bases). The CDR3 extends over 14 amino acids. Trimming left V 3 bases short and J 5 bases short, with 11 bases between. Germline assignment: CDR1 KGHSH and CDR2 LQKENI.

The V call is TRBV7-2, the J call TRBJ2-1, with 7 bases that match TRBD2. Per the germline V gene, CDR1 is SGHTA and CDR2 is FQGNSA. The ends lost 5 bases at V and 9 bases at J; junction bases unmatched: 13. The CDR3 consists of 15 residues. This CDR3 is CASSPRTSRLIEQFF. DNA for the CDR3: TGTGCCAGCAGCCCCCGGACTAGTAGGCTCATTGAGCAGTTCTTC.

This clone was detected only a few times. Other nucleotide sequences from this sample produce the same CDR3. The chain joins TRBV9 to TRBJ2-5, with no clear D. V dropped 0 bases and J dropped 4 bases, with 7 bases sitting between them. The CDR3 spans 13 residues. Germline V gives CDR1 SGDLS, CDR2 YYNGEE. CDR3: CASSVAGLETQYF. Written as DNA, the CDR3 is TGTGCCAGCAGCGTAGCTGGGTTAGAGACCCAGTACTTC.

The sample holds many counts of this clone. The V and J genes are TRBV10-3 and TRBJ1-1; 7 bases are a match to TRBD1. Germline CDR1 is ENHRY and CDR2 is SYGVKD. The CDR3 spans 14 residues. J lost 6 bases, V lost 7 bases, and 11 bases had no gene match. The CDR3 loop reads CAITPTGTTAEAFF. Written as DNA, the CDR3 is TGTGCCATCACCCCGACAGGGACCACCGCTGAAGCTTTCTTT.

The chain couples TRBV9 to TRBJ2-2; perhaps TRBD1 as D (6 bases). CDR3 length: 17 amino acids. V shed 2 bases and J shed 7 bases, with 21 bases lying between them. The V gene's germline CDR1 is SGDLS and CDR2 YYNGEE. The CDR3 region is CASSVSPGVSQGGELFF. The CDR3 DNA is TGTGCCAGCAGCGTCAGTCCAGGGGTTTCCCAGGGCGGGGAGCTGTTTTTT.

The chain uses TRBV9 and TRBJ1-6; D is ambiguous. CDR1 and CDR2 (germline): SGDLS, YYNGEE. Trimming cost V 2 bases and J 11 bases, with 11 bases left between them. This CDR3 contains 13 residues. The CDR3 bases are TGTGCCAGCAGCGTGGGCCCGAGCGCACCCCTCCACTTT. Protein: CASSVGPSAPLHF.

In its sample, this clone was seen a few times. The chain employs TRBV11-2 and TRBJ2-3; D is ambiguous. V was clipped by 7 bases and J by 1 base, with 12 bases between them. Per the germline V gene, CDR1 is SGHAT and CDR2 is FQNNGV. CDR3 length: 14 residues. The CDR3: CASIITTGTDTQYF. In DNA, the CDR3 is TGTGCCAGCATCATTACAACGGGCACAGATACGCAGTATTTT.

The CDR3 DNA follows: TGTGCCAGCAGGGCGGACAGGGAAGAGACCCAGTACTTC. Its translation is CASRADREETQYF. The rearrangement joins TRBV2 to TRBJ2-5, with TRBD1 matching over 8 bases. Unmatched junction bases numbered 3, after V lost 6 bases and J lost 3 bases. The CDR3 spans 13 residues. Looked up from germline, CDR1 is SNHLY and CDR2 is FYNNEI.

V is TRBV7-2 and J is TRBJ1-2, with D possibly matching TRBD1 (6 bases). V lost 2 bases and J 4 bases, leaving 17 bases between the germline ends. The CDR3 has 16 amino acids. Germline V gene lookup returns CDR1 SGHTA and CDR2 FQGNSA. The CDR3 here is CASSLPLSVRGYGYTF. DNA of the CDR3: TGTGCCAGCAGCTTACCTCTTTCCGTCAGGGGCTATGGCTACACCTTC.

This clone was observed a few times. The genes are TRBV6-1 and TRBJ2-5; TRBD1 matches at 8 bases. Trimming cost V 4 bases and J 5 bases; bases outside gene matches: 6. This CDR3 spans 14 amino acids. CDR1 is MNHNS and CDR2 is SASEGT in the germline V gene. This chain's CDR3 is CASSATGALETQYF. The CDR3, as DNA: TGTGCCAGCAGTGCGACAGGGGCCCTCGAGACCCAGTACTTC.

This clone came up a few times. The V and J genes are TRBV7-2 and TRBJ2-7; TRBD1 matches at 7 bases. Germline loops: CDR1 SGHTA, CDR2 FQGNSA. The trim removed 5 bases at V and 3 bases at J, leaving 10 bases unmatched. This CDR3 spans 15 amino acids. CDR3 region: CASSAQGPFGYEQYF. CDR3 DNA: TGTGCCAGCAGCGCACAGGGGCCCTTTGGCTACGAGCAGTACTTC.

Here the CDR3 DNA reads TGTGCCAGCAGCCCGTGGAGCACAGATACGCAGTATTTT. Translating gives CASSPWSTDTQYF. The chain is built from TRBV7-9 and TRBJ2-3; D unresolved. This CDR3 is 13 amino acids long. In germline, CDR1 is SEHNR, CDR2 FQNEAQ (reference sequence). V was cut by 5 bases and J by 0 bases, with 6 bases left in between. The entire variable domain, with the rest obtained from reference TRBV7-9 and TRBJ2-3, is as follows: DTGVSQNPRHKITKRGQNVTFRCDPISEHNRLYWYRQTLGQGPEFLTYFQNEAQLEKSRLLSDRFSAERPKGSFSTLEIQRTEQGDSAMYLCASSPWSTDTQYFGPGTRLTVL.

This clone has a handful of counts. This CDR3 is CASGGQVTNEKLFF. Here the CDR3 DNA reads TGTGCTAGTGGTGGACAGGTAACTAATGAAAAACTGTTTTTT. The chain is built from TRBV12-5 and TRBJ1-4; 7 nucleotides line up with TRBD1. The CDR3 length is 14 residues. J gave up 1 base and V 5 bases, and 1 base lay outside the gene matches. Germline CDR1 LGHNT, CDR2 FRNRAP.

This clone came up a few times. In DNA, the CDR3 is TGTGCCAGCAGCATGGACAGTGATGAAAAACTGTTTTTT. It yields the protein CASSMDSDEKLFF. The chain links TRBV28 to TRBJ1-4; a possible D gene is TRBD1 (6 bases). The germline V gene encodes CDR1 MDHEN and CDR2 SYDVKM. CDR3 length: 13 amino acids. Trimming stripped 6 bases from V and 6 bases from J, with 11 bases between.

Many counts were recorded for this clone. The J gene is TRBJ2-1, the V gene TRBV18, with D hard to call. Germline V CDR1 and CDR2: KGHSH, LQKENI. This CDR3 comprises 12 residues. V was clipped by 1 base and J by 8 bases, with 6 bases between them. This CDR3 reads CASSPRGDEQFF. CDR3 nucleotide sequence: TGTGCCAGCTCACCACGTGGGGATGAGCAGTTCTTC.

V usage is TRBV6-1 and J usage is TRBJ2-7, with D tentatively TRBD1 (6 bases). The CDR3 sequence is 14 residues long. V shed 6 bases and J shed 2 bases, with 14 bases lying between them. Germline V gene sequence: CDR1 MNHNS, CDR2 SASEGT. CDR3 protein: CASSGQMDTYEQYF. In DNA, the CDR3 is TGTGCCAGCAGCGGACAGATGGATACCTACGAGCAGTACTTC.

This sequence joins TRBV5-6 and TRBJ1-1; perhaps TRBD1 as D (6 bases). V lost 5 bases, J lost 3 bases, and 11 bases lay in between. The CDR3 contains 13 residues. CDR1 and CDR2 from the germline V gene are SGHDT and YYEEEE. CDR3 region: CASRSDSYTEAFF. The CDR3, as DNA: TGTGCCAGCAGATCGGACAGTTACACTGAAGCTTTCTTT.

The chain carries TRBV7-9 and TRBJ2-1; TRBD2 matches at 10 bases. The CDR3 loop spans 17 amino acids. V was pared by 5 bases and J by 4 bases, with 11 bases of the junction left unmatched. In germline, CDR1 is SEHNR, CDR2 FQNEAQ (reference sequence). CDR3 sequence (DNA): TGTGCCAGCAGCCCCCTTCTTGGGACTAGCGTGTACAATGAGCAGTTCTTC. Protein product: CASSPLLGTSVYNEQFF.

The chain couples TRBV30 to TRBJ2-5; TRBD1 matches 7 bases. From germline, CDR1 is GTSNPN and CDR2 SVGIG (reference sequence). The CDR3 contains 13 residues. Trimming took 3 bases from V and 5 from J; bases not matched to a gene: 6. The CDR3 region has the DNA TGTGCCTGGAGAGCGGACAGGAATGAGACCCAGTACTTC. Translating gives CAWRADRNETQYF.

CDR3 protein: CASSLALGQETQYF. The CDR3 DNA reads TGTGCCAGCAGCTTGGCTCTGGGGCAAGAGACCCAGTACTTC. The J gene is TRBJ2-5, the V gene TRBV5-4; D is uncertain. Trimming took 0 bases from V and 2 from J, leaving 8 bases between them. The CDR3 has 14 amino acids. The germline V gene encodes CDR1 SGHNT and CDR2 YYREEE (reference sequence).

This clone was counted only a few times. The J gene is TRBJ2-1, the V gene TRBV7-6; D tentatively reads TRBD1 or TRBD2 (5 bases each). This CDR3 is 15 amino acids long. The V end lost 3 bases, the J end lost 0 bases, and 9 bases lay between the germline ends. CDR1 SGHVS and CDR2 FNYEAQ come from the germline V gene. The CDR3 loop reads CASSFGDPSYNEQFF. In DNA form, the CDR3 reads TGTGCCAGCAGCTTCGGGGACCCCTCCTACAATGAGCAGTTCTTC.

V and J are TRBV5-1 and TRBJ2-5; tentatively, D is TRBD2 (6 bases). The J call may be faulty, since TRBJ2-7 better matches the DNA end. CDR3 length: 14 residues. The V gene's germline CDR1 is SGHRS and CDR2 YFSETQ. The CDR3 DNA reads TGCGCCAGCAGCTTTGGCGGGGCGTCCTACGAGCAGTACTTC. Translated: CASSFGGASYEQYF.

The rearrangement links TRBV4-3 to TRBJ1-5, with D possibly being TRBD1 (5 bases). V was shortened by 0 bases and J by 4 bases, with 10 bases between the two germline ends. CDR1 is LGHNA, CDR2 YSLEER, per germline. This CDR3 has 15 amino acids. This CDR3 reads CASSQEAPGNQPQHF. The DNA of the CDR3 is TGCGCCAGCAGCCAAGAAGCTCCAGGGAATCAGCCCCAGCATTTT.

This clone was seen a handful of times. Other DNA sequences from this sample encode an identical CDR3 as well. The chain joins TRBV5-6 to TRBJ1-2; D is unclear. The CDR3 covers 13 residues. Germline V gene sequence: CDR1 SGHDT, CDR2 YYEEEE. The V gene lost 0 bases and the J gene lost 8 bases, with 11 bases spanning the gap. DNA for the CDR3: TGTGCCAGCAGCTTGGTCCGGGGAACCGGCTACACCTTC. This sequence encodes CASSLVRGTGYTF.

This clone was counted only a few times. V gene TRBV27 combines with J gene TRBJ2-7, with 8 bases matching TRBD1. There are 13 residues in the CDR3. V lost 8 bases and J lost 2; bases outside the gene matches: 5. Germline V gene data show CDR1 as MNHEY and CDR2 as SMNVEV (reference sequence). This CDR3 reads CASHRQGTYEQYF. Here the CDR3 DNA reads TGTGCCAGCCACCGACAGGGGACCTACGAGCAGTACTTC.

The chain links TRBV4-3 to TRBJ2-2, with D tentatively TRBD2 (6 bases). This CDR3 is 14 amino acids long. Trimming stripped 0 bases from V and 7 bases from J, with 9 bases between. Germline V lookup: CDR1 LGHNA, CDR2 YSLEER. The CDR3 loop is CASSQDSSGGELFF. CDR3 bases: TGCGCCAGCAGCCAAGATAGTAGCGGCGGGGAGCTGTTTTTT.

The chain has TRBV7-2 and TRBJ1-2; possibly TRBD1 for D (5 bases). The CDR3 consists of 12 residues. The V gene's germline CDR1 is SGHTA and CDR2 FQGNSA. Deletions cut 3 bases from V and 6 bases from J, with 8 bases between. The CDR3 loop reads CASSFRQNGYTF. The CDR3 bases are TGTGCCAGCAGCTTCCGACAGAATGGCTACACCTTC.

This clone came up a few times. The J gene is TRBJ1-1, the V gene TRBV6-1, with D possibly TRBD1 on 6 matching bases. There are 15 residues in the CDR3. Trimming removed 0 bases at V and 4 bases at J, with 12 bases between. Germline CDR1 reads MNHNS; CDR2 reads SASEGT. In DNA, the CDR3 is TGTGCCAGCAGTGAAGCCGACAGGTGGAGCACTGAAGCTTTCTTT. This gives the protein CASSEADRWSTEAFF.